Below are 25 T cell receptor beta chains sequenced from a single sample in a study of memory B cells and T cells in multiple sclerosis. Their specific antigens are unknown. Separate sequencing covered autoproliferating (CFSE-dim) and non-proliferating (CFSE-high) T cells from stimulus-free culture. Fewer than 55 million CFSE-labeled PBMCs were cultured six to eight days unstimulated, then replicate wells were pooled. Using immunoSEQ multiplex PCR, the repertoire was profiled, and TCRdb retains in-frame clones only, with some absent. The sample includes roughly 30,000 clones, about 83% of them seen just once. The sequenced material came from PBMCs from blood kept in culture. The origin of the receptors is a human donor with multiple sclerosis.

This clone was detected once. This rearrangement joins TRBV19 to TRBJ1-2, with 9 nucleotides matching TRBD1. Germline values: CDR1 LNHDA, CDR2 SQIVND (reference sequence). The CDR3 sequence is 18 residues long. Germline trimming cut 5 bases from V and 3 bases from J; bases unmatched to any gene: 16. The CDR3 DNA reads as TGTGCCAGTAGTCCCCTCCGGACAGGGGCCCGGGGGTACTATGGCTACACCTTC. This translates into CASSPLRTGARGYYGYTF.

V gene TRBV29-1 combines with J gene TRBJ1-5, with D tentatively TRBD1 (5 bases). From germline, CDR1 is SQVTM and CDR2 ANQGSEA. The CDR3 length is 13 residues. The V end was cut by 7 bases, the J end by 7 bases, with 17 bases between. CDR3 residues: CSAAGQGGQPQHF. The CDR3 DNA follows: TGCAGCGCTGCCGGCCAGGGAGGCCAGCCCCAGCATTTT. Supplemented by reference TRBV29-1 and TRBJ1-5, the full variable domain reads SAVISQKPSRDICQRGTSLTIQCQVDSQVTMMFWYRQQPGQSLTLIATANQGSEATYESGFVIDKFPISRPNLTFSTLTVSNMSPEDSSIYLCSAAGQGGQPQHFGDGTRLSIL.

The gene calls are TRBV11-2 and TRBJ1-1, with D perhaps matching TRBD1 (5 bases). The germline V gene encodes CDR1 SGHAT and CDR2 FQNNGV. V was pared by 5 bases and J by 7 bases, with 8 bases between. The CDR3 extends over 11 amino acids. The CDR3, as DNA: TGTGCCAGCAGCCACACAGGTGAAGCTTTCTTT. Protein sequence: CASSHTGEAFF.

CDR3 sequence: CASSYGVDRGNYGYTF. CDR3 DNA sequence: TGTGCCAGCAGTTACGGGGTCGACAGGGGGAACTATGGCTACACCTTC. The V gene is TRBV27, the J gene TRBJ1-2, with 9 bases fitting TRBD1. With 4 bases clipped from V and 2 bases from J, the junction kept 8 bases outside the gene matches. The CDR3 spans 16 residues. Germline CDR1 MNHEY, CDR2 SMNVEV (reference sequence).

This sequence joins TRBV9 and TRBJ1-2, with D unclear. This CDR3 spans 12 amino acids. Germline loops: CDR1 SGDLS, CDR2 YYNGEE. Trimming shortened V by 0 bases and J by 8 bases, and 8 bases separated the two germline ends. CDR3 loop: CASSVDFRGYTF. CDR3 in DNA: TGTGCCAGCAGCGTAGATTTCAGGGGCTACACCTTC.

The genes are TRBV14 and TRBJ2-2; 11 bases agree with TRBD2. Germline CDR1 reads SGHDN; CDR2 reads FVKESK. The CDR3 length is 20 residues. Germline trimming cut 3 bases from V and 0 bases from J; bases unmatched to any gene: 12. In DNA, the CDR3 is TGTGCCAGCAGCCATTTGCTTCCGGGACTAGCGGCATCGAACACCGGGGAGCTGTTTTTT. Protein sequence: CASSHLLPGLAASNTGELFF.

The chain is built from TRBV19 and TRBJ2-3; a possible D gene is TRBD2 (6 bases). The ends were cut back, 4 bases at V and 5 bases at J, with 13 bases in the middle. CDR3 size: 14 residues. Germline assignment: CDR1 LNHDA and CDR2 SQIVND (reference sequence). The CDR3 region is CASSSNRELDTQYF. CDR3 nucleotide sequence: TGTGCCAGTAGTAGTAATCGGGAGCTAGATACGCAGTATTTT.

This chain joins TRBV11-1 and TRBJ2-7; 10 bases align to TRBD2. Germline CDR1 reads SGHAT; CDR2 reads FQDESV (reference sequence). Trimming at V came to 5 bases and at J to 4 bases, leaving 5 bases not matched to a gene. The CDR3 length is 14 residues. The CDR3 reads CASSPLAGAYEQYF. CDR3 in DNA: TGTGCCAGCAGCCCTCTAGCGGGAGCTTACGAGCAGTACTTC.

The rearrangement joins TRBV5-1 to TRBJ2-5; 7 bases match TRBD2. Germline V gene lookup returns CDR1 SGHRS and CDR2 YFSETQ. This CDR3 is built from 14 residues. With V trimmed by 5 bases and J by 1 base, 5 bases remained unmatched. The CDR3: CASRPPGGQETQYF. The CDR3 DNA sequence: TGCGCCAGCAGACCCCCGGGAGGCCAAGAGACCCAGTACTTC.

The chain is built from TRBV15 and TRBJ1-1; D uncertain. The CDR3 sequence is 14 residues long. V dropped 4 bases and J dropped 0 bases, with 9 bases sitting between them. Germline assignment: CDR1 LNHNV and CDR2 YYDKDF (reference sequence). CDR3 in amino acids: CATSTRLVNTEAFF. CDR3 sequence (DNA): TGTGCCACCAGCACCAGGCTAGTGAACACTGAAGCTTTCTTT.

The V call is TRBV4-1, the J call TRBJ1-5; D is perhaps TRBD1 (5 bases). V lost 6 bases, J lost 3 bases, and 15 bases lay in between. The CDR3 is 15 amino acids. Germline assignment: CDR1 MGHRA and CDR2 YSYEKL. The CDR3 sequence is CASSYMEGSNQPQHF. Here the CDR3 DNA reads TGCGCCAGCAGTTACATGGAGGGGTCCAATCAGCCCCAGCATTTT.

The chain combines TRBV13 with TRBJ2-1; the D gene is possibly TRBD1 (6 bases). Germline CDR1 reads PRHDT; CDR2 reads FYEKMQ (reference sequence). The CDR3 runs to 15 residues. Trimming cost V 5 bases and J 8 bases, with 19 bases left between them. CDR3 nucleotides: TGTGCCAGCAGCCCAAAGACAGGTGAGGTCGATGAGCAGTTCTTC. Translated: CASSPKTGEVDEQFF.

This clone has only one observation. This CDR3 is CASSLSGGGSSYEQYF. The CDR3 region has the DNA TGTGCCAGCAGCCTGAGCGGAGGGGGCAGCTCCTACGAGCAGTACTTC. The genes are TRBV5-4 and TRBJ2-7, with a possible D match to TRBD1 (7 bases). The CDR3 is 16 residues long. V was cut by 4 bases and J by 0 bases, with 17 bases left in between. Germline V CDR1 and CDR2: SGHNT, YYREEE (reference sequence).

The V and J genes are TRBV19 and TRBJ2-4, with D perhaps matching TRBD1 or TRBD2 (6 bases each). V lost 7 bases to trimming and J lost 2 bases, with 15 bases between them. This CDR3 has 15 amino acids. The germline V gene has CDR1 LNHDA and CDR2 SQIVND (reference sequence). CDR3 protein: CASTTLGGPKNIQYF. DNA for the CDR3: TGTGCCAGTACCACACTCGGGGGCCCCAAAAACATTCAGTACTTC.

This clone was recorded once. A junction end diverges from the germline sequence, so it may reflect a read error. Distinct nucleotide sequences in the sample also encode this CDR3. V usage is TRBV9 and J usage is TRBJ1-2; TRBD1 aligns across 7 bases. The CDR3 is made up of 16 amino acids. Germline V gene lookup returns CDR1 SGDLS and CDR2 YYNGEE. The CDR3: CASSVVSGGQHYGYTF. The CDR3 DNA reads TGTGCCAGCAGCGTAGTATCGGGGGGACAGCACTACGGCTACACCTTC.

The rearrangement joins TRBV5-1 to TRBJ1-2; 7 bases map to TRBD1. The CDR3 is made up of 14 amino acids. After removal of 3 bases from V and 4 bases from J, the junction contained 6 bases not matched to a gene. Germline CDR1 SGHRS, CDR2 YFSETQ. CDR3 residues: CASSSDRVAYGYTF. The CDR3 bases are TGCGCCAGCAGCTCCGACAGGGTGGCCTATGGCTACACCTTC.

This clone was seen a handful of times. CDR3 coding DNA: TGTGCCAGCTCACCATGGGCGGACGAGCAGTACTTC. Protein: CASSPWADEQYF. The chain links TRBV18 to TRBJ2-7; D gene unclear. This CDR3 comprises 12 residues. V dropped 2 bases and J dropped 5 bases, with 7 bases sitting between them. Germline V gene data show CDR1 as KGHSH and CDR2 as LQKENI.

The chain joins TRBV7-3 to TRBJ2-1; D remains unclear. This CDR3 has 12 residues. V was clipped by 0 bases and J by 6 bases, with 3 bases between them. Germline assignment: CDR1 SGHTA and CDR2 FQGTGA. DNA for the CDR3: TGTGCCAGCAGCTTAACTAGCAATGAGCAGTTCTTC. This translates into CASSLTSNEQFF. The full variable domain, completed using reference TRBV7-3 and TRBJ2-1, is GAGVSQTPSNKVTEKGKYVELRCDPISGHTALYWYRQSLGQGPEFLIYFQGTGAADDSGLPNDRFFAVRPEGSVSTLKIQRTERGDSAVYLCASSLTSNEQFFGPGTRLTVL.

The genes are TRBV6-5 and TRBJ2-7; 8 bases fit TRBD1. The J segment lost 5 bases and the V segment lost 4 bases, leaving 7 bases of the junction unmatched. CDR3 size: 14 residues. CDR1 is MNHEY and CDR2 is SVGAGI in the germline V gene. CDR3 bases: TGTGCCAGCAGTTGGCGACAGGGGAAGAACGAGCAGTACTTC. Translation: CASSWRQGKNEQYF.

The chain has TRBV19 and TRBJ1-2; weak D call: TRBD1 (5 bases). V shed 7 bases and J shed 9 bases, with 21 bases lying between them. The CDR3 totals 14 residues. The germline V gene encodes CDR1 LNHDA and CDR2 SQIVND (reference sequence). This chain's CDR3 is CASNPESGGSSYTF. The CDR3 nucleotides read TGTGCCAGTAACCCAGAAAGCGGGGGAAGCAGCTACACCTTC.

The chain recombines TRBV7-9 with TRBJ2-2, with D uncertain. The CDR3 runs 16 residues. Germline V lookup: CDR1 SEHNR, CDR2 FQNEAQ (reference sequence). Trimming removed 3 bases from V and 6 bases from J, with 17 bases in between. CDR3: CASSLRMGVWAGELFF. The CDR3 DNA follows: TGTGCCAGCAGCTTGCGTATGGGCGTGTGGGCCGGGGAGCTGTTTTTT.

This clone was found a few times. This sequence joins TRBV7-9 and TRBJ2-1, with TRBD2 identical over 8 bases. Trimming removed 5 bases from V and 7 bases from J; junction bases left unmatched: 10. Germline CDR1 reads SEHNR; CDR2 reads FQNEAQ (reference sequence). This CDR3 spans 15 amino acids. The CDR3 nucleotides read TGTGCCAGCAGCCCCAGCGGGAGTGGGAGGAATGAGCAGTTCTTC. It codes for CASSPSGSGRNEQFF.

This chain links TRBV7-9 with TRBJ1-4; a weak D match, TRBD1 (5 bases). Germline-derived CDR1 and CDR2 are SEHNR and FQNEAQ (reference sequence). CDR3 length equals 14 residues. Trimming cost V 5 bases and J 5 bases, with 12 bases left between them. This CDR3 reads CASSLEGLNEKLFF. The DNA of the CDR3 is TGTGCCAGCAGCCTGGAGGGGCTGAATGAAAAACTGTTTTTT.

Only a few counts were recorded for this clone. The gene calls are TRBV4-3 and TRBJ1-4, with 8 nucleotides matching TRBD1. The length of the CDR3 is 15 residues. CDR1 is LGHNA and CDR2 is YSLEER in the germline V gene. With V trimmed by 3 bases and J by 7 bases, 7 bases remained unmatched. CDR3 protein: CASSQTTGGSEKLFF. The CDR3 nucleotides are TGCGCCAGCAGCCAGACTACAGGGGGGAGTGAAAAACTGTTTTTT.

This chain uses TRBV28 with TRBJ2-2; D is unclear. Germline CDR1 MDHEN, CDR2 SYDVKM. V was trimmed by 1 base and J by 4 bases, leaving 13 bases between them. The CDR3 totals 16 residues. This chain's CDR3 is CASSLYQTSTTGELFF. Written as DNA, the CDR3 is TGTGCCAGCAGTTTATATCAGACCTCGACCACCGGGGAGCTGTTTTTT.